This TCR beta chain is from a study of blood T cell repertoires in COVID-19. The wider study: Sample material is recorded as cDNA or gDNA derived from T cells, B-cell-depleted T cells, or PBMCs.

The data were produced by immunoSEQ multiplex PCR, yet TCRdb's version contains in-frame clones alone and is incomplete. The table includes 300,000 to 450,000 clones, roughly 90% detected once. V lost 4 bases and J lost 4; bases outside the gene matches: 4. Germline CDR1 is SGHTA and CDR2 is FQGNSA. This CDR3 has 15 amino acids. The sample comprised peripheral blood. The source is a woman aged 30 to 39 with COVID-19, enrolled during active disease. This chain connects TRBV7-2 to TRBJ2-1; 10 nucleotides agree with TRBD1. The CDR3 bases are TGTGCCAGCAGCTACGGGACAGGGGTTTACAATGAGCAGTTCTTC. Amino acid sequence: CASSYGTGVYNEQFF. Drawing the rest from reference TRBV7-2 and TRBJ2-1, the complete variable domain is GAGVSQSPSNKVTEKGKDVELRCDPISGHTALYWYRQSLGQGLEFLIYFQGNSAPDKSGLPSDRFSAERTGGSVSTLTIQRTQQEDSAVYLCASSYGTGVYNEQFFGPGTRLTVL.